A selection of T cell receptor beta chains follows, all from one sample in a study of long-term antiretroviral therapy in people with HIV. Assay used: immunoSEQ multiplex PCR; TCRdb lists only in-frame clones, some missing. The sample holds some 27,000 clones, about 93% seen once. The source was unsorted PBMCs, collected 6.5 years after starting antiretroviral therapy. These TCRs come from a woman between 40 and 55 years old with HIV. Both conserved end residues are part of each CDR3. A D gene is named only where the DNA matches it firmly. Only some rows state a clone size, as once, few, many or a class for expanded clones.

D gene,clone size,J gene,V gene,CDR3 protein,CDR3 DNA
TRBD1,NA,TRBJ1-3,TRBV6-5,CASSYSRTGGNTIYF,TGTGCCAGCAGTTACTCGAGGACAGGGGGAAACACCATATATTTT
TRBD1,once,TRBJ2-3,TRBV29-1,CSADTGTGSADTQYF,TGCAGCGCAGACACCGGGACAGGTAGCGCAGATACGCAGTATTTT
TRBD1,NA,TRBJ2-7,TRBV27,CASSTNRDRGLYEQYF,TGTGCCAGCAGCACTAACCGGGACAGGGGGCTCTACGAGCAGTACTTC
NA,NA,TRBJ2-3,TRBV15,CATSRDPGRRADTQYF,TGTGCCACCAGCAGAGATCCGGGCAGGCGGGCAGATACGCAGTATTTT
NA,NA,TRBJ1-4,TRBV7-9,CASSLAQNTEKLFF,TGTGCCAGCAGCTTAGCCCAGAACACTGAAAAACTGTTTTTT
NA,NA,TRBJ2-1,TRBV5-1,CASSLGGQTYNEQFF,TGCGCCAGCAGCCTGGGGGGTCAGACCTACAATGAGCAGTTCTTC
NA,NA,TRBJ1-1,TRBV10-3,CAIKELWGANTEAFF,TGTGCCATCAAAGAACTGTGGGGGGCGAACACTGAAGCTTTCTTT
NA,NA,TRBJ1-4,TRBV2,CASSGSNEKLFF,TGTGCCAGCAGTGGGTCTAATGAAAAACTGTTTTTT
NA,NA,TRBJ1-6,TRBV18,CASSQTERRDSPLHF,TGTGCCAGCTCACAAACGGAACGAAGGGATTCACCCCTCCACTTT
TRBD2,NA,TRBJ2-7,TRBV2,CASRELAGNYEQYF,TGTGCCAGCAGAGAACTAGCGGGGAACTACGAGCAGTACTTC
TRBD1,NA,TRBJ2-7,TRBV19,CASSKGQGYEQYF,TGTGCCAGTAGTAAGGGACAGGGGTACGAGCAGTACTTC
NA,NA,TRBJ1-1,TRBV5-1,CASSLASTGEAFF,TGCGCCAGCAGCTTGGCATCGACCGGGGAAGCTTTCTTT
TRBD1,NA,TRBJ1-2,TRBV6-1,CASTRTGYGYTF,TGTGCCAGCACCAGGACAGGCTATGGCTACACCTTC
TRBD2,NA,TRBJ2-3,TRBV6-1,CASSESLAANTDTQYF,TGTGCCAGCAGTGAATCGCTAGCGGCAAACACAGATACGCAGTATTTT
NA,NA,TRBJ1-1,TRBV14,CASSQDYPSTQSAEAFF,TGTGCCAGCAGCCAAGATTACCCTAGTACCCAATCGGCGGAGGCTTTCTTT
NA,NA,TRBJ1-1,TRBV5-6,CASSSLGVTEAFF,TGTGCCAGCAGCTCCTTGGGAGTAACTGAAGCTTTCTTT
NA,NA,TRBJ1-3,TRBV5-4,CASSLDSGNTIYF,TGTGCCAGCAGCTTGGACAGCGGAAACACCATATATTTT
TRBD1,NA,TRBJ1-2,TRBV19,CASSTRADRGDYGYTF,TGTGCCAGTAGTACGCGGGCGGACAGGGGTGACTATGGCTACACCTTC
NA,NA,TRBJ1-3,TRBV7-2,CASSLAIAGSGNTIYF,TGTGCCAGCAGCTTAGCGATCGCAGGGTCTGGAAACACCATATATTTT
NA,NA,TRBJ1-1,TRBV10-2,CASRNRGQGFNIEAFF,TGCGCCAGCAGAAACCGGGGACAAGGTTTTAATATCGAAGCTTTCTTT
NA,NA,TRBJ1-2,TRBV25-1,CASSEFRDSGYTF,TGTGCCAGCAGTGAATTTCGTGATTCCGGCTACACCTTC
TRBD2,NA,TRBJ2-5,TRBV19,CASSIGLAGGQETQYF,TGTGCCAGTAGTATAGGACTAGCGGGGGGCCAAGAGACCCAGTACTTC
TRBD1,NA,TRBJ2-7,TRBV6-5,CASSWGQPSSYEQYF,TGTGCCAGCAGTTGGGGACAGCCCTCCTCCTACGAGCAGTACTTC
TRBD1,NA,TRBJ1-4,TRBV10-1,CASTPDRGQEKLFF,TGCGCCAGCACCCCGGACAGGGGGCAGGAAAAACTGTTTTTT
NA,NA,TRBJ1-1,TRBV30,CAWAGTHNTEAFF,TGTGCCTGGGCCGGGACACACAACACTGAAGCTTTCTTT
NA,NA,TRBJ2-2,TRBV4-1,CASSQGGRGSDPTGELFF,TGCGCCAGCAGCCAAGGGGGCAGAGGGTCGGACCCCACCGGGGAGCTGTTTTTT
TRBD1,NA,TRBJ1-4,TRBV30,CAWGGTANEKLFF,TGTGCCTGGGGTGGGACAGCTAATGAAAAACTGTTTTTT
TRBD1,once,TRBJ1-2,TRBV6-5,CASSYLDRGNGYTF,TGTGCCAGCAGTTACCTAGACAGGGGCAATGGCTACACCTTC
NA,NA,TRBJ1-1,TRBV7-2,CASSLHGDTEAFF,TGTGCCAGCAGCTTACACGGGGACACTGAAGCTTTCTTT
NA,NA,TRBJ1-1,TRBV29-1,CSVERLEGVNTEAFF,TGCAGCGTTGAGCGGCTCGAGGGTGTGAACACTGAAGCTTTCTTT
TRBD1,NA,TRBJ1-5,TRBV19,CASKDPGQVFNSNQPQHF,TGTGCCAGCAAGGACCCGGGACAGGTTTTTAATAGCAATCAGCCCCAGCATTTT
NA,NA,TRBJ1-2,TRBV15,CATSRDGGVYGYTF,TGTGCCACCAGCAGAGATGGAGGGGTCTATGGCTACACCTTC
TRBD1,NA,TRBJ1-4,TRBV9,CASSVEGGGPNEKLFF,TGTGCCAGCAGCGTAGAGGGAGGGGGCCCTAATGAAAAACTGTTTTTT